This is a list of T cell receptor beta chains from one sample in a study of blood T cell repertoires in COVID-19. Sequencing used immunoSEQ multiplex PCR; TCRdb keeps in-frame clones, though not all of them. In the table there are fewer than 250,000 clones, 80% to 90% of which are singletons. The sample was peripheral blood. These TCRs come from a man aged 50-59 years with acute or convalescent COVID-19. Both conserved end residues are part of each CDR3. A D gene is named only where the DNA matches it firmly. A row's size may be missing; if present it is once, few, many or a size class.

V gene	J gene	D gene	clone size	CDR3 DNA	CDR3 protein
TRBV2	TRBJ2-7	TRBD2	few	TGTGCCAGCAAGCGGGAGCCGGGTGGTGTGCAGTACTTC	CASKREPGGVQYF
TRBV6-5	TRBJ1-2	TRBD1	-	TGTGCCAGCAGGGACAGGGGAGTGAGCTATGGCTACACCTTC	CASRDRGVSYGYTF
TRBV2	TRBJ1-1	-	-	TGTGCCAGCAGTGCAGGGACTGAAGCTTTCTTT	CASSAGTEAFF
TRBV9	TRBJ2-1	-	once	TGTGCCAGCAGCGTATCCCCTCAGGGGACGGACAATGAGCAGTTCTTC	CASSVSPQGTDNEQFF
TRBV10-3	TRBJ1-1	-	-	TGTGCCATCAGTGAGTCGGTAATGGAGATAACTGAAGCTTTCTTT	CAISESVMEITEAFF
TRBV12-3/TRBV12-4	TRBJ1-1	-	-	TGTGCCAGCAGTACAGGGTTCACTGAAGCTTTCTTT	CASSTGFTEAFF
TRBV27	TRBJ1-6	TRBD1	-	TGTGCCAGCAGTTCCGACAGGGGGAATTCACCCCTCCACTTT	CASSSDRGNSPLHF
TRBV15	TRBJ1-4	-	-	TGTGCCACCAGCGCCCGAGGGAGGGTCGAAAAACTGTTTTTT	CATSARGRVEKLFF
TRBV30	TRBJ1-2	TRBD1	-	TGTGCCTGGAAGGGACAGGCTAACTATGGCTACACCTTC	CAWKGQANYGYTF
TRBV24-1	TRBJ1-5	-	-	TGTGCCACCAGTGATCGGGGGGATGGCAATCAGCCCCAGCATTTT	CATSDRGDGNQPQHF
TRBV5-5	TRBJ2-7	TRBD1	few	TGTGCCAGCAGCCAGGGGCGGACAGGGGGAGGCGAGCAGTACTTC	CASSQGRTGGGEQYF
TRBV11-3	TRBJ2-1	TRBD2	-	TGTGCCAGCAGCTTGGTTACTAGCGGGAGTAATGAGCAGTTCTTC	CASSLVTSGSNEQFF
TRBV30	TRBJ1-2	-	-	TGTGCCTGGAACCCCTCAGGGAACTATGGCTACACCTTC	CAWNPSGNYGYTF
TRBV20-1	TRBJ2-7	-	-	TGCAGTGCTAGTAGCACGGCCTACGAGCAGTACTTC	CSASSTAYEQYF
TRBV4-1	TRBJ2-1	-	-	TGCGCCAGCAGCCCCCAGGGGACCGGGGGGCGGCGTGATGAGCAGTTCTTC	CASSPQGTGGRRDEQFF
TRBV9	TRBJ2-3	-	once	TGTGCCAGCAGCCCCCAGGGCACAGATACGCAGTATTTT	CASSPQGTDTQYF
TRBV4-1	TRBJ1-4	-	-	TGCGCCAGCAGCCAAGTGGGGGGAAATGAAAAACTGTTTTTT	CASSQVGGNEKLFF
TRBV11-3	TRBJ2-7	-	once	TGTGCCAGCAGTCCGGGACTTGGGACTTACGAGCAGTACTTC	CASSPGLGTYEQYF
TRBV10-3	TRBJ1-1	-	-	TGTGCCATCAGTGAGTCCGGGGGGAAAGTGGTTGAAGCTTTCTTT	CAISESGGKVVEAFF
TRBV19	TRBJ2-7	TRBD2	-	TGTGCCAGTAGTATTACTAGCGGGAGGGAGACCGAGCAGTACTTC	CASSITSGRETEQYF
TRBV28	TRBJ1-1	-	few	TGTGCCAGCAGAGGCTGGTCGGGGAACACTGAAGCTTTCTTT	CASRGWSGNTEAFF
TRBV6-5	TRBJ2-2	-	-	TGTGCCAGCAGCCGGGTGGCCGGGGAGCTGTTTTTT	CASSRVAGELFF
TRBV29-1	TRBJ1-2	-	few	TGCAGCGTTGGGACAGTGGGAGACTATGGCTACACCTTC	CSVGTVGDYGYTF
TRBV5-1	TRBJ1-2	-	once	TGCGCCAGCAGCTTGAGCCGCGACTTGCGGCTTGGCTACACCTTC	CASSLSRDLRLGYTF
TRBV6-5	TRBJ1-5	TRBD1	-	TGTGCCAGCAGTCGGGGACAGGGCGGGAAAGGGCCCCAGCATTTT	CASSRGQGGKGPQHF
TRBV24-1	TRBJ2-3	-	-	TGTGCCACCAGTGATTTTAGAAACGAGGGCAGTTACACAGATACGCAGTATTTT	CATSDFRNEGSYTDTQYF
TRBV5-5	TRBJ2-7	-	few	TGTGCCAGCAGCTCCCGAACCCTGACAGGCACCTACGAGCAGTACTTC	CASSSRTLTGTYEQYF
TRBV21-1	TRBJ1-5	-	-	TGTGCCAGCAGCAGGGAGTATAGCAATCAGCCCCAGCATTTT	CASSREYSNQPQHF
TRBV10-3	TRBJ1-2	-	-	TGTGCCATCAGTGATTCCAGGGATGGCTACACCTTC	CAISDSRDGYTF
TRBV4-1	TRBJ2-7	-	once	TGCGCCAGCAGCCAAAGGCCCCGGGACAACTACGAGCAGTACTTC	CASSQRPRDNYEQYF
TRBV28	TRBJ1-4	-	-	TGTGCCAGCAGTTTATTCGTACAGATGGCGTGGGAAAAACTGTTTTTT	CASSLFVQMAWEKLFF
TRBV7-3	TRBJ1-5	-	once	TGTGCCAGCAGCTTAGGGGGGTCCGGTCAGCCCCAGCATTTT	CASSLGGSGQPQHF
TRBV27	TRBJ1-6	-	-	TGTGCCAGCAGTTTTCTAGGACAAGGAAATTCACCCCTCCACTTT	CASSFLGQGNSPLHF